This T cell receptor beta chain was observed in a study of cytomegalovirus exposure and HLA in healthy donors. Study observations and caveats: Some V segments could not be told apart, so they were left out, TRBV6-2 and TRBV6-3 among them. The study flagged around 150 TCR beta chains as cytomegalovirus-associated. Reportedly, cytomegalovirus status was diagnosed with high sensitivity and specificity. TCR beta sequences numbering around 15,000 were associated with HLA alleles at 0.05 false discovery rate in a later analysis.

Concerning this clone: Its matching antigen is unknown.

The PCR was carried out with 60 Vbeta primers and 13 Jbeta primers. The repertoire was sequenced with immunoSEQ multiplex PCR; TCRdb's copy has only in-frame clones and lacks some. The table records roughly 150,000 clones, 60% to 80% of them present only once. Germline lookup yields CDR1 SGHAT and CDR2 FQNNGV. The CDR3 sequence is 13 residues long. J gave up 6 bases and V 5 bases, and 3 bases lay outside the gene matches. The rearrangement uses TRBV11-2 and TRBJ2-1, with 8 bases lining up with TRBD2. Sequenced sample: PBMCs. The TCR was taken from a man aged 18 to 29 in good health and CMV-seropositive. The CDR3 sequence: CASSPSGSNEQFF. The DNA for the CDR3 is TGTGCCAGCAGCCCTAGCGGGTCCAATGAGCAGTTCTTC.